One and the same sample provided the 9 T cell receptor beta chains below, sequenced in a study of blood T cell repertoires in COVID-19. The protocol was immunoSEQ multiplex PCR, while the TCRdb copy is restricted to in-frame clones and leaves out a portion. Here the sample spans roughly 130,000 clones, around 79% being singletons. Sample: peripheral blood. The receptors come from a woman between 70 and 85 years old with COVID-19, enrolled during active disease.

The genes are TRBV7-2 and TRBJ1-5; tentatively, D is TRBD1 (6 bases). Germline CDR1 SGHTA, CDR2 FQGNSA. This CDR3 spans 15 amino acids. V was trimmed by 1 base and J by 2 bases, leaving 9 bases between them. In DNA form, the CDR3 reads TGTGCCAGCAGCTTAGTCAGGGGTGGCAATCAGCCCCAGCATTTT. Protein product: CASSLVRGGNQPQHF.

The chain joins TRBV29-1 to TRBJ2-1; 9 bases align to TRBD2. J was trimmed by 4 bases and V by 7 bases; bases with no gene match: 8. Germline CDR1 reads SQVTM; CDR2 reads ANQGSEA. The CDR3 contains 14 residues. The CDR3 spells CSGQRGDAYNEQFF. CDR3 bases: TGCAGCGGCCAGCGGGGGGACGCGTACAATGAGCAGTTCTTC.

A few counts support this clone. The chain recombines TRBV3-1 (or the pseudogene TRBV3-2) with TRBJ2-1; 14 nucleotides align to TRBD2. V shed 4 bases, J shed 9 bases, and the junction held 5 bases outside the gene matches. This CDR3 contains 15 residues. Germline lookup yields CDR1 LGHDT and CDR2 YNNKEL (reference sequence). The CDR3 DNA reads TGTGCCAGCAGCCTGACTAGCGGGGGGGCGAGTGAGCAGTTCTTC. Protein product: CASSLTSGGASEQFF.

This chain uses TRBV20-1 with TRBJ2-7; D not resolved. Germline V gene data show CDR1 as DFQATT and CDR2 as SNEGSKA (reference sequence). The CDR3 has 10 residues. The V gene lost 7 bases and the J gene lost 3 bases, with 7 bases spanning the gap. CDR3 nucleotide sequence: TGCAGTGTCACTCTCTACGAGCAGTACTTC. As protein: CSVTLYEQYF.

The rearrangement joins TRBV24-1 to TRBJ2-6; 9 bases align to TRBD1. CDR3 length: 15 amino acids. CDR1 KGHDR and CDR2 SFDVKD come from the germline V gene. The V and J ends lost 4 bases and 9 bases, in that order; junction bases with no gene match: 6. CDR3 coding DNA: TGTGCCACCAGTGACATGACAGGGGGAGTCAACGTCCTGACTTTC. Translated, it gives CATSDMTGGVNVLTF.

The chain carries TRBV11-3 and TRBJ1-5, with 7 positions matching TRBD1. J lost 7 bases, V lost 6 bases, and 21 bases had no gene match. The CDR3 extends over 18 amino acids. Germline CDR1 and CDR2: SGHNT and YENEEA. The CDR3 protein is CASRSPPSDRPPGQPQHF. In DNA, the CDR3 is TGTGCCAGCAGAAGCCCTCCCTCGGACAGGCCACCGGGGCAGCCCCAGCATTTT.

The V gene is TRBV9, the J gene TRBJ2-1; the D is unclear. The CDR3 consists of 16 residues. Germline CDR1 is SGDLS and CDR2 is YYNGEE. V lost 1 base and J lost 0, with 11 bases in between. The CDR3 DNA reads TGTGCCAGCAGCGTAAATGCACTCGACTCCTACAATGAGCAGTTCTTC. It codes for CASSVNALDSYNEQFF. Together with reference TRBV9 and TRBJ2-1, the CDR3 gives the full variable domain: DSGVTQTPKHLITATGQRVTLRCSPRSGDLSVYWYQQSLDQGLQFLIQYYNGEERAKGNILERFSAQQFPDLHSELNLSSLELGDSALYFCASSVNALDSYNEQFFGPGTRLTVL.

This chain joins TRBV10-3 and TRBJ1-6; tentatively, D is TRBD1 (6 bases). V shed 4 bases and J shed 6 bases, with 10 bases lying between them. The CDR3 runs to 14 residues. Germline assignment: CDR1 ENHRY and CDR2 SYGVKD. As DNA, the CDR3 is TGTGCCATCAGTGCGAACAGGGCTAATTCACCCCTCCACTTT. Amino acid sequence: CAISANRANSPLHF.

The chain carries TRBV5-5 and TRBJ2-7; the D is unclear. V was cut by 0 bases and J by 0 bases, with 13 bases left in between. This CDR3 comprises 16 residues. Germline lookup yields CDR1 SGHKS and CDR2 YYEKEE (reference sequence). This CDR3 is CASSLGAHTSSYEQYF. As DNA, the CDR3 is TGTGCCAGCAGCTTGGGGGCACACACGAGCTCCTACGAGCAGTACTTC.